Included here is one T cell receptor (beta chain) sequence, with context. Study processing details: Quantification of nucleated cells was approximated via reference gene primer amplification. Measured with immunoSEQ multiplex PCR; TCRdb has only the in-frame clones, and not every one. The V and J calls and clone size were taken over from that table, and D and trimming were inferred from the DNA. The table lists around 15,000 clones, more than 70% of them singletons. The record originates from a study of blood T cell repertoires in COVID-19. The overall study: Acute-phase and convalescent COVID-19 samples originated in the United States, Italy and Spain. The cDNA or gDNA used as material had been derived from T cells, B-cell-depleted T cells, or PBMCs.

CDR1 and CDR2 (germline): LGHNA, YNFKEQ. The CDR3 length is 17 residues. V gave up 0 bases and J gave up 0 bases, with 12 bases separating them. The clonotype originates from a human donor in a cohort sampled during active COVID-19. The rearrangement uses TRBV4-2 and TRBJ1-3, with D perhaps TRBD1 (5 bases). Material: peripheral blood. CDR3 in DNA: TGTGCCAGCAGCCAAGATCTTGCGGGGGTCTCTGGAAACACCATATATTTT. Its translation is CASSQDLAGVSGNTIYF.